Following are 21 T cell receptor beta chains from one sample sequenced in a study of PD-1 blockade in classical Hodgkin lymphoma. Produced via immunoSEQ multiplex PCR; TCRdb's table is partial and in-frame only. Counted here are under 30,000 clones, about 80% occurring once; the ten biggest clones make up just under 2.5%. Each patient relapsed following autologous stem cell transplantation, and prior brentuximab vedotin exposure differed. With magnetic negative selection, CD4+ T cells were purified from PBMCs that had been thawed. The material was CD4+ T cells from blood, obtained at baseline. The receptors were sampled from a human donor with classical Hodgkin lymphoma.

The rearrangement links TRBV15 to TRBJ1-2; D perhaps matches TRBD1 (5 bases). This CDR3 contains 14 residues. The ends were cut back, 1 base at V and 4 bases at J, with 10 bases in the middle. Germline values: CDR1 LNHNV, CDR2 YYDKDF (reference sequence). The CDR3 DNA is TGTGCCACCAGCAGAGCCAGGGAAAGCTATGGCTACACCTTC. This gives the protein CATSRARESYGYTF.

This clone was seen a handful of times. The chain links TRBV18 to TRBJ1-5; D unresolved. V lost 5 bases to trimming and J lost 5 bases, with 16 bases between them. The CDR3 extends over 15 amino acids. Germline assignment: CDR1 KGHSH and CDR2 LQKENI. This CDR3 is CASSGPGSEDQPQHF. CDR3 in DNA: TGTGCCAGCTCAGGGCCCGGGTCTGAAGATCAGCCCCAGCATTTT.

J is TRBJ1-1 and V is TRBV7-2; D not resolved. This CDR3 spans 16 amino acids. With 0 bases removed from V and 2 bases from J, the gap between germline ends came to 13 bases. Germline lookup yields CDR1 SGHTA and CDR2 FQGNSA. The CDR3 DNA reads TGTGCCAGCAGCTTAGCGGAGATGACAATCAACACTGAAGCTTTCTTT. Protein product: CASSLAEMTINTEAFF.

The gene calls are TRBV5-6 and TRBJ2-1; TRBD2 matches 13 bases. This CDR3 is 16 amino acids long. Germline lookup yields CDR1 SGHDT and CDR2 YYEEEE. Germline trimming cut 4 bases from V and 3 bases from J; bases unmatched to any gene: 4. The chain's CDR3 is CASSRLAGGLYNEQFF. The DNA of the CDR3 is TGTGCCAGCAGCCGACTAGCGGGGGGCCTCTACAATGAGCAGTTCTTC.

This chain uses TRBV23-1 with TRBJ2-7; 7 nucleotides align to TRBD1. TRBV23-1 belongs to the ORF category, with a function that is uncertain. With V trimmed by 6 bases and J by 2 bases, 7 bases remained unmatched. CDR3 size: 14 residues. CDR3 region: CASSLHRGPYEQYF. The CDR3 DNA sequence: TGCGCCAGCAGCCTACACAGGGGACCCTACGAGCAGTACTTC.

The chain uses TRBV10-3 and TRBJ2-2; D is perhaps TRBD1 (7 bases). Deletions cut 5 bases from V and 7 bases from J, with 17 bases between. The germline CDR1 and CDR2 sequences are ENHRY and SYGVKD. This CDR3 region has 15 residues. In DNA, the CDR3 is TGTGCCATCAGTTACTTTAGCAGGGGGGACGGGGAGCTGTTTTTT. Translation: CAISYFSRGDGELFF.

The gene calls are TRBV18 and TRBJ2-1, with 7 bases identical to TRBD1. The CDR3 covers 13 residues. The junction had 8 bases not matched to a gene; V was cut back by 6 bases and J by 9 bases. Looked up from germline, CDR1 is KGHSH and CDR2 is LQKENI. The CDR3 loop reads CASSLTGVTEQFF. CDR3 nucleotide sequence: TGTGCCAGCTCTCTTACAGGGGTGACTGAGCAGTTCTTC.

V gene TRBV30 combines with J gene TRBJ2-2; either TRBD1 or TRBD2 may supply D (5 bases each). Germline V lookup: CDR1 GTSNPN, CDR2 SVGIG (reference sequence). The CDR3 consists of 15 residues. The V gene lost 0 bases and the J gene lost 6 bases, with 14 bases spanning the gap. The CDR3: CAWSVLVGVPGELFF. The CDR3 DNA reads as TGTGCCTGGAGTGTACTTGTGGGGGTCCCCGGGGAGCTGTTTTTT.

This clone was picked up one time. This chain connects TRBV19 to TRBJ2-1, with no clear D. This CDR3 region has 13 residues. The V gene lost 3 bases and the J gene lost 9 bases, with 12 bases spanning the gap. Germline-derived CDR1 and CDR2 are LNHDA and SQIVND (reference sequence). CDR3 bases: TGTGCCAGTAGTATTTCCCCACGTGCTGAGCAGTTCTTC. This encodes CASSISPRAEQFF.

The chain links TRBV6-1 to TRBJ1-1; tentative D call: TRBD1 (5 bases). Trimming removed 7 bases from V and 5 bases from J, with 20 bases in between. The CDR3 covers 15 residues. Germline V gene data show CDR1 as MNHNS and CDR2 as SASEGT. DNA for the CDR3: TGTGCCAGCACTACGAGAGGAGGGGTGATGACTGAAGCTTTCTTT. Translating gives CASTTRGGVMTEAFF.

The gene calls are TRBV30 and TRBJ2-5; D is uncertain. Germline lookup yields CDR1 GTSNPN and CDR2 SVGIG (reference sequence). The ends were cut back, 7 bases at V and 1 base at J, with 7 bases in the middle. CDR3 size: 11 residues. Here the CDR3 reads CASTAQETQYF. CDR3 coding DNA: TGTGCCTCCACGGCCCAAGAGACCCAGTACTTC.

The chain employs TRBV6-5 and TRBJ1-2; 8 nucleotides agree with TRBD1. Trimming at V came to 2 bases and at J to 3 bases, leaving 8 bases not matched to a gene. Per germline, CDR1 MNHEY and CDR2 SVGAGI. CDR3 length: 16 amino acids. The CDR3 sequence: CASSYQTNRGDYGYTF. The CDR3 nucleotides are TGTGCCAGCAGTTACCAAACTAACAGGGGGGACTATGGCTACACCTTC.

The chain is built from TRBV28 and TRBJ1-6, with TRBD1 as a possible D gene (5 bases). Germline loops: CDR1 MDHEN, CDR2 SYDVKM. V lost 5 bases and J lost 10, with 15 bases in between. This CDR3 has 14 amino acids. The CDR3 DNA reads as TGTGCCAGCAGTCCCTGGCAGCGGGGCTCACCCCTCCACTTT. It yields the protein CASSPWQRGSPLHF.

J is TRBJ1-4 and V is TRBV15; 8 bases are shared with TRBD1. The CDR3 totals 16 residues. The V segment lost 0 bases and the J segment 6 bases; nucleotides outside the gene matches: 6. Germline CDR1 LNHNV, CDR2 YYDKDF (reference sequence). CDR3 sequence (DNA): TGTGCCACCAGCAGAGATGTAGGGACAGGCCATGAAAAACTGTTTTTT. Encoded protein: CATSRDVGTGHEKLFF.

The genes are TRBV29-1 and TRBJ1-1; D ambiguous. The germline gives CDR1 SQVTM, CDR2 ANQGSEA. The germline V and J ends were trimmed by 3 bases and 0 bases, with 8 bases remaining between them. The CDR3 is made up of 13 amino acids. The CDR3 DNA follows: TGCAGCGTTGACATGGGCATGAACACTGAAGCTTTCTTT. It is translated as CSVDMGMNTEAFF.

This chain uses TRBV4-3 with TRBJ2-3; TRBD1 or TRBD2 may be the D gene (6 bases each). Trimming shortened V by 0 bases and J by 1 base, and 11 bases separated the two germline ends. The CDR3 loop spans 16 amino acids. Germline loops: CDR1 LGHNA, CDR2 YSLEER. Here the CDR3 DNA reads TGCGCCAGCAGCCAAGATGGTAGGGGGGGCACAGATACGCAGTATTTT. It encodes CASSQDGRGGTDTQYF.

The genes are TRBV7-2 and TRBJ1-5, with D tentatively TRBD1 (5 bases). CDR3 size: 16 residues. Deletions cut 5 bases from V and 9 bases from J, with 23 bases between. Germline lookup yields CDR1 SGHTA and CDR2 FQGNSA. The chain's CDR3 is CASSPHFAGVVRPQHF. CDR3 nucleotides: TGTGCCAGCAGCCCACATTTCGCGGGGGTAGTAAGGCCCCAGCATTTT.

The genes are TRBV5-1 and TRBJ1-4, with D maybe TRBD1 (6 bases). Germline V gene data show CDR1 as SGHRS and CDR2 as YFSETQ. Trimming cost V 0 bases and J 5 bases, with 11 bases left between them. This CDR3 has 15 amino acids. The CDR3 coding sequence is TGCGCCAGCAGCTTGGACCCGAGGGGGAATGAAAAACTGTTTTTT. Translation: CASSLDPRGNEKLFF. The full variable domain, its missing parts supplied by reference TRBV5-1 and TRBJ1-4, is KAGVTQTPRYLIKTRGQQVTLSCSPISGHRSVSWYQQTPGQGLQFLFEYFSETQRNKGNFPGRFSGRQFSNSRSEMNVSTLELGDSALYLCASSLDPRGNEKLFFGSGTQLSVL.

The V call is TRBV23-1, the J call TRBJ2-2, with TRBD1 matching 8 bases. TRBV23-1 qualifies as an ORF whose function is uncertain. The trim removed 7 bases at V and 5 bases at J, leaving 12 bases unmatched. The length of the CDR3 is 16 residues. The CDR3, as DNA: TGCGCCAGCACCCTATTGACAGGGGTAAGGACCGGGGAGCTGTTTTTT. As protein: CASTLLTGVRTGELFF.

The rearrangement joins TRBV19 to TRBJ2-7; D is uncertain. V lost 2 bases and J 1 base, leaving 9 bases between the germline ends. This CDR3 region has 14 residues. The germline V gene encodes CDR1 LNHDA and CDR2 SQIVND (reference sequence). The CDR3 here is CASSIRFWSYEQYF. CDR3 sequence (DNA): TGTGCCAGTAGTATAAGGTTTTGGTCCTACGAGCAGTACTTC.

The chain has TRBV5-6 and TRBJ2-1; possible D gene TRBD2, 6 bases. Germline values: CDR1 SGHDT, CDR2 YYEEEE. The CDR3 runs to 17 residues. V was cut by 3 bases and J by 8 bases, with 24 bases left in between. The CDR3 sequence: CASSSSGLLTLWDEQFF. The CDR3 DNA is TGTGCCAGCAGCTCATCGGGACTCCTTACCTTGTGGGATGAGCAGTTCTTC. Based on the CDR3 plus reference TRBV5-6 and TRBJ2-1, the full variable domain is DAGVTQSPTHLIKTRGQQVTLRCSPKSGHDTVSWYQQALGQGPQFIFQYYEEEERQRGNFPDRFSGHQFPNYSSELNVNALLLGDSALYLCASSSSGLLTLWDEQFFGPGTRLTVL.